Listed below are T cell receptor beta chains from one sample, sequenced in a study of blood T cells in healthy people across ages. MiXCR, applied by TCRdb to the 5' RACE reads, yields one record per CDR3 protein. The sample has roughly 1.6 million distinct CDR3 sequences, 34% seen once; the top ten hold about 11%. Sequencing was performed on blood. The receptors derive from a woman aged 25 to 39 in good health. Each CDR3 is given with its conserved first and last residue. The order of the fields is J gene, D gene, clone size, V gene, CDR3 DNA, CDR3 protein. A D gene is named only where the DNA matches it firmly. Size is stated for part of the rows, as once, few or many counts, or as a class when the clone is expanded.

j_call: TRBJ2-5; d_call: TRBD2; clone_size: .; v_call: TRBV11-1; cdr3_nt: TGTGCCAGCAGCGCGAAGGGACTAGCGGGAGCAAAACAAGAGACCCAGTACTTC; cdr3_aa: CASSAKGLAGAKQETQYF
j_call: TRBJ2-7; d_call: .; clone_size: few; v_call: TRBV4-1; cdr3_nt: TGCGCCAGCAGCCCGTATTCGACACAGGACTACGAGCAGTACTTC; cdr3_aa: CASSPYSTQDYEQYF
j_call: TRBJ2-1; d_call: .; clone_size: .; v_call: TRBV7-9; cdr3_nt: TGTGCCAGCACTCCTACGAGGGGACTTAGAAACAATGAGCAGTTCTTC; cdr3_aa: CASTPTRGLRNNEQFF
j_call: TRBJ1-1; d_call: TRBD1; clone_size: many; v_call: TRBV10-1; cdr3_nt: TGCGCCAGCAGTACAGGGGACACTGAAGCTTTCTTT; cdr3_aa: CASSTGDTEAFF
j_call: TRBJ2-5; d_call: TRBD2; clone_size: .; v_call: TRBV7-2; cdr3_nt: TGTGCCAGCAGCCCGAGCCCTGGGACTAGCGGCCTGAGGGAGCAGTACTTC; cdr3_aa: CASSPSPGTSGLREQYF
j_call: TRBJ2-7; d_call: .; clone_size: .; v_call: TRBV14; cdr3_nt: TGTGCCAGCAGCCAAGAACGGAACGGGGGGCCCTACAATGAGCAGTACTTC; cdr3_aa: CASSQERNGGPYNEQYF
j_call: TRBJ2-7; d_call: .; clone_size: .; v_call: TRBV5-5; cdr3_nt: TGTGCCAGCAGGTGGACAGACGGCTACGAGCAGTACTTC; cdr3_aa: CASRWTDGYEQYF
j_call: TRBJ2-7; d_call: .; clone_size: .; v_call: TRBV12-3/TRBV12-4; cdr3_nt: TGTGCCAGCAGTCCCGACGGGATGGCCAACTCCTACGAGCAGTACTTC; cdr3_aa: CASSPDGMANSYEQYF
j_call: TRBJ2-7; d_call: TRBD1; clone_size: .; v_call: TRBV20-1; cdr3_nt: TGCAGTGCAACCGAGGACAGGCTCTACGAGCAGTACTTC; cdr3_aa: CSATEDRLYEQYF
j_call: TRBJ2-5; d_call: .; clone_size: many; v_call: TRBV21-1; cdr3_nt: TGTGCCAGCAGCAATTTACCCTGCCTTTACGGGACTAGCGGGCCCGAACAAGAGACCCAGTACTTC; cdr3_aa: CASSNLPCLYGTSGPEQETQYF
j_call: TRBJ1-4; d_call: .; clone_size: .; v_call: TRBV29-1; cdr3_nt: TGCAGCGTGAAGACAGCAACTAATGAAAAACTGTTTTTT; cdr3_aa: CSVKTATNEKLFF
j_call: TRBJ2-1; d_call: .; clone_size: .; v_call: TRBV2; cdr3_nt: TGTGCCAGCACATCATGGGAGAGGGCCTATGAGCAGTTCTTC; cdr3_aa: CASTSWERAYEQFF
j_call: TRBJ2-1; d_call: TRBD1; clone_size: .; v_call: TRBV4-1; cdr3_nt: TGCGCCAGCAAAGTACAACTAGCAGGGGGCCAAGGTGAGCAGTTCTTC; cdr3_aa: CASKVQLAGGQGEQFF
j_call: TRBJ1-1; d_call: .; clone_size: .; v_call: TRBV20-1; cdr3_nt: TGCAGTGCTGTAAGGGACCTCGTGGTCGGCTCGAACACTGAAGCTTTCTTT; cdr3_aa: CSAVRDLVVGSNTEAFF
j_call: TRBJ2-7; d_call: .; clone_size: .; v_call: TRBV18; cdr3_nt: TGTGCCAGCTCACCCTGGGGTATGGACGAGCAGTACTTC; cdr3_aa: CASSPWGMDEQYF
j_call: TRBJ2-7; d_call: .; clone_size: few; v_call: TRBV6-2/TRBV6-3; cdr3_nt: TGTGCCAGCAGTTCGGTAGAGGGGGCCTACGAGCAGTACTTC; cdr3_aa: CASSSVEGAYEQYF
j_call: TRBJ2-5; d_call: .; clone_size: .; v_call: TRBV6-1; cdr3_nt: TGTGCCGGCAGTGAAGTTTGGTTCCTCCAAGAGACCCAGTACTTC; cdr3_aa: CAGSEVWFLQETQYF
j_call: TRBJ1-6; d_call: .; clone_size: many; v_call: TRBV20-1; cdr3_nt: TGCGGATCCCTAGTAAACCGGGGCCTTCGGGATTCACCCCTCCACTTT; cdr3_aa: CGSLVNRGLRDSPLHF